The present T cell receptor beta chain was sequenced within a study of OX40 agonist ivuxolimab in advanced cancers. The CDR3 extends over 13 amino acids. CDR1 MNHEY and CDR2 SMNVEV come from the germline V gene (reference sequence). V was shortened by 3 bases and J by 2 bases, with 6 bases between the two germline ends. The method was immunoSEQ multiplex PCR; TCRdb's version includes in-frame clones alone and lacks a portion of them. Of some 22,000 clones listed, around 87% are singletons. V usage is TRBV27 and J usage is TRBJ2-3; no reliable D call. This sequence originates from an adult with an advanced solid tumor such as melanoma, head and neck, liver or kidney cancer. The sequences come from CD4+ or CD8+ T cells sorted from blood, collected in a trial of the OX40 agonist ivuxolimab. Here the CDR3 reads CASSFGDTDTQYF. CDR3 DNA sequence: TGTGCCAGCAGTTTCGGTGACACAGATACGCAGTATTTT.